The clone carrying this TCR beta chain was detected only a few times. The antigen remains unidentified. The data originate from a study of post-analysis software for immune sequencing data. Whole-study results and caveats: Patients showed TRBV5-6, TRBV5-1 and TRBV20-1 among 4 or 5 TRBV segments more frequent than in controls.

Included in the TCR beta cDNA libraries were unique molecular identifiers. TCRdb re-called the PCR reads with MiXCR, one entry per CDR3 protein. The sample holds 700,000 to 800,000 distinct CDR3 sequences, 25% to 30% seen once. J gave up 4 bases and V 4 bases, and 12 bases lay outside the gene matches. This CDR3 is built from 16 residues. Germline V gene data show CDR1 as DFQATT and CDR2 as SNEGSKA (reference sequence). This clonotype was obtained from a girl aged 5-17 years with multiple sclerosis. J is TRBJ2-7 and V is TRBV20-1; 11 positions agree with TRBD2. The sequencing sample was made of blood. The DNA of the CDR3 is TGCAGTGCTACTTCCCCCACTAGCGGGAGTGTATACGAGCAGTACTTC. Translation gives CSATSPTSGSVYEQYF.